The table lists the clone carrying this T cell receptor (beta chain) with many counts. This CDR3 region has 10 residues. CDR1 and CDR2 (germline): MNHNS, SASEGT. The germline V and J ends were trimmed by 5 bases and 6 bases, with 3 bases remaining between them. The data were obtained in a study of human T cells and chemical hapten exposure. As for the study in general: How much TCR each sample yielded varied, mostly because pooled library volumes differed slightly.

TCRdb processed the RACE reads anew with MiXCR; each CDR3 protein has one entry. This sample has about 85,000 distinct CDR3 sequences, with about 9% found just once. Time point described: pre-sensitization, week 0. Treatment described: therapeutic diphenylcyclopropenone sensitization with weekly scalp DPC. Alopecia patients, 18 to 70 years old and DPC-suitable, served as donors. This rearrangement joins TRBV6-1 to TRBJ2-3; D is unclear. Sequenced here: whole blood, sampled in connection with sensitization to the hapten diphenylcyclopropenone (DPC). The receptor was derived from a man aged 35-49 years with alopecia areata. Some clones in this sample may be carry-over from other donors' samples. The CDR3 bases are TGTGCCAGCAGTAGGGATACGCAGTATTTT. Its translation is CASSRDTQYF.